This TCR beta chain was recorded in a study of identical twins. This CDR3 region has 14 residues. V dropped 6 bases and J dropped 1 base, with 15 bases sitting between them. Germline CDR1 and CDR2: DFQATT and SNEGSKA (reference sequence). This clonotype was found a few times. TCRdb used MiXCR to reprocess the 5' RACE reads, holding one entry per CDR3 protein. Seen here are hundreds of thousands of distinct CDR3 sequences, over 8.5% observed once, and the top ten hold 0.85% to 1%. These data were likewise used in another study, on yellow fever vaccine responses in identical twins.

Material: PBMCs. This chain links TRBV20-1 with TRBJ1-1; D is perhaps TRBD1 (5 bases). The receptor was isolated from a young woman in good health. The DNA for the CDR3 is TGCAGTGCGAACAGGATGGGTCAGAACACTGAAGCTTTCTTT. Its protein is CSANRMGQNTEAFF.